The clone carrying this TCR beta chain was detected only a few times. CDR1 GTSNPN and CDR2 SVGIG come from the germline V gene (reference sequence). V was pared by 2 bases and J by 4 bases, with 9 bases between. There are 13 residues in the CDR3. These data come from a study of beta chain features in type 1 diabetes. Expressed TCRB transcripts were sequenced, since all the RNA that had been isolated was reverse transcribed. Profiled with immunoSEQ multiplex PCR; TCRdb holds only in-frame clones, not every one. The data contain about 360,000 clones, 10% to 15% of them singletons. The chain recombines TRBV30 with TRBJ1-5; D may be TRBD1 (6 bases). The receptor comes from a man aged 18 to 30 in good health. Source material: naive CD4+ T cells from blood. The CDR3 sequence is CAWSLTGNQPQHF. In DNA form, the CDR3 reads TGTGCCTGGAGTTTAACAGGGAATCAGCCCCAGCATTTT.